Sequencing of this T cell receptor beta chain was carried out in a study of a mutant IDH1 vaccine in newly diagnosed glioma (dated by TCRdb to the early 2020s). Study-wide context: Patients were given eight vaccinations, in weeks 1, 3, 5, 7, 11, 15, 19 and 23, which matched visits V03 through V10. Of the roughly 32 treated patients, approximately 60% were male and roughly 38% were female, and a mean age of around 40 years was recorded. Peripheral blood was collected at six visits: V03 (baseline), V05, V07, V10, V12 and V13. Longitudinal TCRB deep sequencing was performed for 25 to 30 treated patients wherever samples were available for exploratory analyses. Before enrollment, patients had received standard therapy of radiotherapy alone, temozolomide alone, or radiochemotherapy with temozolomide; most received the combination. Vaccination was initiated 4-6 weeks after radiotherapy alone, or concurrently with temozolomide cycles in the chemotherapy-containing groups.

This specimen's time point label, interpreted: week 11, during vaccination. Each vaccine dose was 300 ug of a 20-mer mutant IDH1 peptide in Montanide, given subcutaneously with topical imiquimod. All donors had newly diagnosed IDH1-mutant astrocytomas of WHO grade 3 or 4 that showed loss of nuclear ATRX. The samples were drawn from NOA16, a multicentre, single-arm, open-label phase I trial in Germany that tested a mutant IDH1 peptide vaccine in humans for the first time. Genomic DNA for TCRB sequencing was extracted from EDTA blood using the DNeasy Blood and Tissue Kit. This clone was detected once. What this receptor recognizes is not known. No qualities accompany the bases; no much larger clone lies one base away. Reading from cysteine to phenylalanine, the CDR3 counts 13 amino acids. Just the 39-base CDR3 DNA is kept, in frame starting at base 1. The junction carries 6 bases between V and J, which are trimmed by 3 bases and 0 bases respectively. The CDR1 and CDR2 encoded by the germline V gene are SGHTA and FQGNSA.

Study-wide findings and limitations: Across multiple MHC alleles, vaccine-induced immune responses were seen in more than 90% of patients. Changes in the top peripheral T cell clonotypes picked up by TCRB sequencing did not appear to be linked to pseudoprogression. According to the authors, sample limitations meant that analyses of patient blood samples could not be reproduced. Availability determined which PBMC samples were chosen for TCRB deep sequencing.

The library relied on the immunoSEQ multiplex PCR assay. Rearranged TCR beta chain sequences were amplified with the hsTCRB Kit following the manufacturer's protocol. TCRB libraries were sequenced on an Illumina MiSeq. The original pipeline was this. The kit vendor's proprietary platform handled demultiplexing, trimming and gene mapping. In TCRdb, the immuneACCESS table is reduced to in-frame sequences with V and J assigned. These tables do not hold every clone; where another copy was compared, an unresolved V gene accounts for under half, and the others remain unexplained. Clonal size and the V and J genes are those of that table, whereas D and trimming came from the DNA. The sample table holds some 130,000 clones, of which about 80% were seen once. Jointly, the top ten make up 5.5% of the sample.

The source is a man in his forties or fifties with glioma. This sample comprised PBMCs, obtained from a glioma patient whose treatment included an IDH1 peptide vaccine. The rearrangement joined TRBV7-2 to TRBJ2-7; a tentative D match to TRBD1 spans 5 bases. The CDR3 protein is CASSLDISYEQYF. The DNA sequence is TGTGCCAGCAGCTTGGACATCTCCTACGAGCAGTACTTC.